The sequence of this T cell receptor beta chain was determined in a study of vaccination effects on CD4 cells after COVID-19. Points on this clone: The target antigen is unknown.

Germline CDR1 is SGHAT and CDR2 is FQDESV (reference sequence). Trimming cost V 3 bases and J 2 bases; bases outside gene matches: 4. The CDR3 has 15 residues. When around nine days of culture had elapsed, CD4+ T cells were isolated. From March to December 2020, the person had a SARS-CoV-2 infection that was confirmed by PCR. This table comes from immunoSEQ multiplex PCR, and its TCRdb copy is limited to in-frame clones, with some not included. Of 50,000 to 70,000 clones listed, 72% are singletons. This sequence joins TRBV11-1 and TRBJ2-7; the match to TRBD2 covers 10 bases. This material consisted of CD4+ T cells from PBMCs cultured without peptide, taken before COVID-19 vaccination. This receptor was identified in a human donor who had a prior SARS-CoV-2 infection. CDR3 coding DNA: TGTGCCAGCAGCTTGATAGCGGGGGGTCCCTACGAGCAGTACTTC. Amino acids: CASSLIAGGPYEQYF.